One and the same sample provided the 21 T cell receptor beta chains below, sequenced in a study of T-cell memory formation after mild COVID-19. TCRdb re-derived calls from the 5' RACE reads in MiXCR, one entry per CDR3 protein. Altogether roughly 250,000 distinct CDR3 sequences are present, about 16% being singletons, with the ten largest covering 3.5%. Sequencing used PBMCs or a T cell subset sorted from them (not recorded which). The receptors shown here come from a man between 18 and 35 years old who had mild COVID-19 (a few samples of this study predate the infection). Cell type and time point are not known.

The gene calls are TRBV20-1 and TRBJ2-5; D is uncertain. The V end was cut by 2 bases, the J end by 1 base, with 5 bases between. The germline gives CDR1 DFQATT, CDR2 SNEGSKA (reference sequence). CDR3 length: 12 residues. CDR3 loop: CSARKRQETQYF. The DNA of the CDR3 is TGCAGTGCTAGAAAGCGCCAAGAGACCCAGTACTTC.

The chain uses TRBV20-1 and TRBJ1-2; TRBD1 is a possible D gene (5 bases). From germline, CDR1 is DFQATT and CDR2 SNEGSKA (reference sequence). Trimming pared 3 bases from V and 8 bases from J, leaving 10 bases between. The length of the CDR3 is 11 residues. The CDR3 sequence is CSASSWGGYTF. CDR3 DNA sequence: TGCAGTGCTAGTAGTTGGGGGGGCTACACCTTC.

This clonotype was found many times. The DNA for the CDR3 is TGTGCCAGCAGCGAGAATGCACGGGGTACGCAGTATTTT. It codes for CASSENARGTQYF. This sequence joins TRBV7-2 and TRBJ2-3; D perhaps matches TRBD2 (5 bases). The ends were cut back, 5 bases at V and 8 bases at J, with 14 bases in the middle. Germline V gene sequence: CDR1 SGHTA, CDR2 FQGNSA. The CDR3 contains 13 residues.

This clonotype was counted ten times or more. The rearrangement joins TRBV7-2 to TRBJ1-3, with D perhaps TRBD1 (5 bases). The length of the CDR3 is 15 residues. V gave up 2 bases and J gave up 8 bases, with 16 bases separating them. Germline loops: CDR1 SGHTA, CDR2 FQGNSA. The CDR3 DNA is TGTGCCAGCAGCTTAACCGCCGCGGGGGGAGACACCATATATTTT. It is translated as CASSLTAAGGDTIYF.

This clonotype was counted only a few times. V is TRBV6-5 and J is TRBJ1-1; TRBD1 might be the D (5 bases). Trimming took 7 bases from V and 8 from J, leaving 14 bases between them. This CDR3 is 12 amino acids long. Germline CDR1 is MNHEY and CDR2 is SVGAGI. CDR3 nucleotides: TGTGCCAGCACCCACATGGGGGGGGAAGCTTTCTTT. Translation: CASTHMGGEAFF.

This clonotype was observed a handful of times. The CDR3: CASSSPVGQGEETQYF. The CDR3 DNA follows: TGCGCCAGCAGCTCGCCAGTGGGACAGGGGGAAGAGACCCAGTACTTC. V is TRBV5-1 and J is TRBJ2-5; TRBD1 matches 11 bases. CDR1 and CDR2 (germline): SGHRS, YFSETQ. The CDR3 length is 16 residues. Trimming at V came to 3 bases and at J to 3 bases, leaving 7 bases not matched to a gene.

This rearrangement joins TRBV6-5 to TRBJ1-5; 7 bases agree with TRBD1. CDR1 and CDR2 from the germline V gene are MNHEY and SVGAGI. After removal of 5 bases from V and 4 bases from J, the junction contained 5 bases not matched to a gene. The CDR3 is 14 amino acids. The CDR3: CASSRGTENQPQHF. Here the CDR3 DNA reads TGTGCCAGCAGTAGGGGGACAGAGAATCAGCCCCAGCATTTT.

The rearrangement joins TRBV4-1 to TRBJ1-2; no definite D call. Trimming took off 2 bases at V and 4 bases at J, with 20 bases between the two ends. CDR1 and CDR2 (germline): MGHRA, YSYEKL. The CDR3 is made up of 17 amino acids. DNA of the CDR3: TGCGCCAGCAGCCAACCCCCGGGTCCGGGCCCGGGCTATGGCTACACCTTC. Translating it yields CASSQPPGPGPGYGYTF.

The chain combines TRBV7-9 with TRBJ1-2, with 7 bases lining up with TRBD1. CDR3 length equals 15 residues. V gave up 6 bases and J gave up 8 bases; unmatched junction bases: 15. Germline V gene data show CDR1 as SEHNR and CDR2 as FQNEAQ (reference sequence). The DNA of the CDR3 is TGTGCCAGCAGTGGGGGCGACAGGGAATTTGAAGGCTACACCTTC. This translates into CASSGGDREFEGYTF. The whole variable domain, filled in from reference TRBV7-9 and TRBJ1-2, reads DTGVSQNPRHKITKRGQNVTFRCDPISEHNRLYWYRQTLGQGPEFLTYFQNEAQLEKSRLLSDRFSAERPKGSFSTLEIQRTEQGDSAMYLCASSGGDREFEGYTFGSGTRLTVV.

Concerning this clonotype: The junction shows a germline mismatch at one end, possibly a read error. This rearrangement joins TRBV5-5 to TRBJ1-2; D unclear. Germline loops: CDR1 SGHKS, CDR2 YYEKEE (reference sequence). The CDR3 loop spans 14 amino acids. Here the CDR3 reads CASSPPPLTDGCTF. The CDR3 DNA sequence: TGTGCCAGCAGCCCCCCACCGCTTACGGATGGCTGCACCTTC.

A single count supports this clonotype. The chain is built from TRBV20-1 and TRBJ2-3; 8 bases agree with TRBD2. The CDR3 extends over 14 amino acids. The trim removed 1 base at V and 5 bases at J, leaving 5 bases unmatched. The germline V gene has CDR1 DFQATT and CDR2 SNEGSKA (reference sequence). DNA for the CDR3: TGCAGTGCTAGAGCGGGGGGGGCGATAGATACGCAGTATTTT. Translated, it gives CSARAGGAIDTQYF.

This clonotype was observed a handful of times. This rearrangement joins TRBV7-2 to TRBJ2-2; D is ambiguous. The CDR3 totals 14 residues. V was clipped by 2 bases and J by 6 bases, with 10 bases between them. CDR1 is SGHTA, CDR2 FQGNSA, per germline. This CDR3 reads CASSLTSLAGELFF. The CDR3 DNA reads TGTGCCAGCAGCTTAACGTCCCTAGCCGGGGAGCTGTTTTTT.

This clonotype showed up just a few times. The CDR3 here is CASSQTGSGGELFF. The CDR3 nucleotides read TGTGCCAGCAGCCAGACAGGGTCCGGCGGGGAGCTGTTTTTT. The chain joins TRBV7-7 to TRBJ2-2; 7 bases agree with TRBD1. Per the germline V gene, CDR1 is SSHAT and CDR2 is FNYEAQ (reference sequence). Trimming cost V 5 bases and J 7 bases; bases outside gene matches: 7. The CDR3 has 14 residues.

The V call is TRBV30, the J call TRBJ1-2; weak D call: TRBD1 (5 bases). Germline values: CDR1 GTSNPN, CDR2 SVGIG (reference sequence). CDR3 length: 12 amino acids. Trimming took 5 bases from V and 4 from J, leaving 11 bases between them. The CDR3 coding sequence is TGTGCCTGGGGCAGGGTTACCTATGGCTACACCTTC. The encoded protein is CAWGRVTYGYTF.

The rearrangement uses TRBV20-1 and TRBJ2-3; TRBD1 aligns across 7 bases. The CDR3 sequence is 15 residues long. In germline, CDR1 is DFQATT, CDR2 SNEGSKA (reference sequence). Trimming at V came to 6 bases and at J to 0 bases, leaving 9 bases not matched to a gene. In DNA, the CDR3 is TGCAGTGCGCCTAACAGGGGATCTAGCACAGATACGCAGTATTTT. It specifies CSAPNRGSSTDTQYF.

This chain joins TRBV20-1 and TRBJ1-6; 9 bases are shared with TRBD1. The germline V gene encodes CDR1 DFQATT and CDR2 SNEGSKA (reference sequence). The CDR3 has 14 residues. V dropped 1 base and J dropped 9; count of bases not matched to a gene: 4. CDR3 sequence reads: CSARGDRASSPLHF. CDR3 sequence (DNA): TGCAGTGCTAGAGGGGACAGGGCGAGTTCACCCCTCCACTTT.

This chain uses TRBV6-5 with TRBJ1-3; unclear D gene. The V and J ends lost 5 bases and 4 bases respectively, with 12 bases between them. Germline V gene sequence: CDR1 MNHEY, CDR2 SVGAGI. The CDR3 length is 14 residues. The CDR3 nucleotides are TGTGCCAGCAGTCTCTACGCCGCGGGAAACACCATATATTTT. Protein: CASSLYAAGNTIYF.

This clonotype was counted once. The V call is TRBV6-5, the J call TRBJ1-2; D is unclear. The length of the CDR3 is 15 residues. Trimming took off 2 bases at V and 0 bases at J, with 10 bases between the two ends. CDR1 is MNHEY, CDR2 SVGAGI, per germline. The CDR3 DNA reads as TGTGCCAGCAGTTACCAGCCTGGGGCTAACTATGGCTACACCTTC. The encoded protein is CASSYQPGANYGYTF.

This clonotype was observed a handful of times. The chain joins TRBV20-1 to TRBJ2-2; TRBD2 might be the D (6 bases). CDR3 size: 17 residues. Germline V CDR1 and CDR2: DFQATT, SNEGSKA (reference sequence). Trimming stripped 3 bases from V and 2 bases from J, with 19 bases between. CDR3 amino acids: CSASSIAWEENTGELFF. CDR3 coding DNA: TGCAGTGCTAGCTCAATCGCGTGGGAGGAAAACACCGGGGAGCTGTTTTTT.

The chain couples TRBV7-9 to TRBJ2-5; the match to TRBD1 covers 8 bases. The CDR3 is made up of 15 amino acids. J lost 4 bases, V lost 1 base, and 5 bases had no gene match. Germline V gene lookup returns CDR1 SEHNR and CDR2 FQNEAQ (reference sequence). CDR3 in amino acids: CASSLGLQGGETQYF. The CDR3 region has the DNA TGTGCCAGCAGCTTAGGCTTACAGGGGGGAGAGACCCAGTACTTC.

The chain combines TRBV5-6 with TRBJ1-1; D remains ambiguous. CDR3 length: 13 residues. V was shortened by 3 bases and J by 6 bases, with 12 bases between the two germline ends. Germline V gene lookup returns CDR1 SGHDT and CDR2 YYEEEE. CDR3 amino acids: CASSSRQAPEAFF. DNA of the CDR3: TGTGCCAGCAGCTCACGACAAGCTCCTGAAGCTTTCTTT.